Listed here are 5 T cell receptor beta chains from one sample, sequenced in a study of OX40 agonist ivuxolimab in advanced cancers. Here immunoSEQ multiplex PCR was the method, and the copy in TCRdb shows in-frame clones only, minus some. The sample consists of 80,000 to 100,000 clones, 87% of them appearing once. The sample in question was CD4+ or CD8+ T cells sorted from blood, obtained in a trial of the OX40 agonist ivuxolimab. These receptors all come from an adult with an advanced solid tumor such as melanoma, head and neck, liver or kidney cancer.

In this sample, this clone turned up once. The CDR3 loop reads CASSLQPTNEKLFF. Here the CDR3 DNA reads TGTGCCAGCAGCTTACAGCCAACTAATGAAAAACTGTTTTTT. The rearrangement links TRBV7-2 to TRBJ1-4; D is ambiguous. V lost 2 bases and J 0 bases, leaving 4 bases between the germline ends. CDR3 size: 14 residues. Per germline, CDR1 SGHTA and CDR2 FQGNSA. Together with reference TRBV7-2 and TRBJ1-4, the CDR3 gives the full variable domain: GAGVSQSPSNKVTEKGKDVELRCDPISGHTALYWYRQSLGQGLEFLIYFQGNSAPDKSGLPSDRFSAERTGGSVSTLTIQRTQQEDSAVYLCASSLQPTNEKLFFGSGTQLSVL.

The chain links TRBV5-3 to TRBJ1-4; weak D call: TRBD1 (5 bases). TRBV5-3 is recorded as an ORF, its role being uncertain. This CDR3 region has 17 residues. V was clipped by 0 bases and J by 8 bases, with 20 bases between them. CDR3 amino acids: CARSLAVGAPVWEKLFF. Here the CDR3 DNA reads TGTGCCAGAAGCTTGGCCGTCGGGGCGCCGGTTTGGGAAAAACTGTTTTTT.

This clone appeared once. The CDR3 is CASRRAGGTRNEQFF. The CDR3 DNA reads TGTGCCAGCAGGCGCGCGGGGGGCACTAGAAATGAGCAGTTCTTC. The V gene is TRBV6-5, the J gene TRBJ2-1, with 8 bases matching TRBD2. Germline loops: CDR1 MNHEY, CDR2 SVGAGI. V lost 6 bases and J lost 7; bases outside the gene matches: 11. The CDR3 loop spans 15 amino acids.

CDR3 region: CASSASEKNTQYF. The CDR3, as DNA: TGTGCCAGCAGTGCGAGCGAGAAAAATACGCAGTATTTT. The rearrangement joins TRBV6-1 to TRBJ2-3; D is undetermined. Germline V gene lookup returns CDR1 MNHNS and CDR2 SASEGT. This CDR3 region has 13 residues. Between the trimmed V and J ends, which lost 4 bases and 7 bases, there was a span of 12 bases.

The V call is TRBV21-1, the J call TRBJ1-2. TRBV21-1 is flagged as a pseudogene. The CDR3 has 18 residues. CDR3 protein: CASSAPGGKNLINYGYTF. In DNA form, the CDR3 reads TGTGCCAGCAGCGCGCCCGGTGGGAAAAATCTTATTAACTATGGCTACACCTTC.